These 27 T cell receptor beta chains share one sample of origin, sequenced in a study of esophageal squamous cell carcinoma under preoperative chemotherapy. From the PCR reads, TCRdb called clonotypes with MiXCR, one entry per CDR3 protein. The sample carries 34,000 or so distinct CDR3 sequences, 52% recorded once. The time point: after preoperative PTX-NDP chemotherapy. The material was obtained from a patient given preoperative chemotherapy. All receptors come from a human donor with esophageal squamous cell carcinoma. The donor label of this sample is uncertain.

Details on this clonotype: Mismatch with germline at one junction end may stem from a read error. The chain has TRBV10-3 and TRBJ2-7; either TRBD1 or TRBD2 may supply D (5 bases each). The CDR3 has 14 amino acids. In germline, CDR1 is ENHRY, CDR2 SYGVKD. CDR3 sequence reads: CAVPSGPGAYELTF. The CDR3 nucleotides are TGTGCCGTGCCTTCTGGGCCCGGGGCCTACGAGCTGACCTTC.

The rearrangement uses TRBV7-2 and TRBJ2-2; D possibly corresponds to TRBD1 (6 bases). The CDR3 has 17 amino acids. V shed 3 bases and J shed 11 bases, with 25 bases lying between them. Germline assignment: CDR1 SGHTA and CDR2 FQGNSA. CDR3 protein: CASSLGAGTLRTDELFF. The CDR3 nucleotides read TGTGCCAGCAGCTTGGGGGCCGGGACCCTGAGAACAGATGAGCTGTTTTTT. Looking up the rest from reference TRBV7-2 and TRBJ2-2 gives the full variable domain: GAGVSQSPSNKVTEKGKDVELRCDPISGHTALYWYRQSLGQGLEFLIYFQGNSAPDKSGLPSDRFSAERTGGSVSTLTIQRTQQEDSAVYLCASSLGAGTLRTDELFFGEGSRLTVL.

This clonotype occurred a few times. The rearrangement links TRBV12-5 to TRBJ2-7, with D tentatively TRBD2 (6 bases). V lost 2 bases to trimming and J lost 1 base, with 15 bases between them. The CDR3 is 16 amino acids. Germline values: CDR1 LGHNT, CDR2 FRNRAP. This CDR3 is CASGLSLAPLSYEQYF. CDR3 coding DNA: TGTGCTAGTGGTTTGTCTCTAGCGCCTTTATCCTACGAGCAGTACTTC.

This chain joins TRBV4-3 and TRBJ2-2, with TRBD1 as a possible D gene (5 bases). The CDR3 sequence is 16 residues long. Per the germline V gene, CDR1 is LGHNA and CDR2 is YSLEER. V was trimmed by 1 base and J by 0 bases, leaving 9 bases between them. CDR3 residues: CASSQGVRANTGELFF. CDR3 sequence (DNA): TGCGCCAGCAGCCAAGGTGTCAGGGCGAACACCGGGGAGCTGTTTTTT.

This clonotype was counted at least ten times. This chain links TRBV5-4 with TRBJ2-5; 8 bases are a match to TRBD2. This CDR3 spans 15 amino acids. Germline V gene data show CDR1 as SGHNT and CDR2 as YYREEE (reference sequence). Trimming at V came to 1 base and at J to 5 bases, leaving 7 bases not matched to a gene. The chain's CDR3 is CASSLSGGPGETQYF. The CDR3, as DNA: TGTGCCAGCAGCTTGAGCGGGGGCCCGGGGGAGACCCAGTACTTC. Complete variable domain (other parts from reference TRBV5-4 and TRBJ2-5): ETGVTQSPTHLIKTRGQQVTLRCSSQSGHNTVSWYQQALGQGPQFIFQYYREEENGRGNFPPRFSGLQFPNYSSELNVNALELDDSALYLCASSLSGGPGETQYFGPGTRLLVL.

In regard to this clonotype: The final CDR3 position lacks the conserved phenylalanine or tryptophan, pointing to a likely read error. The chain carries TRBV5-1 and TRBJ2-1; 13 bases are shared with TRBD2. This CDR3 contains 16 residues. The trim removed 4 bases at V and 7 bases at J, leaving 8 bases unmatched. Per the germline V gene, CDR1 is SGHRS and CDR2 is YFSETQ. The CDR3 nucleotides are TGCGCCAGCAGCCCAGGACTAGCGGGGGATGTTAATGAGCAGTTCTTA. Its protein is CASSPGLAGDVNEQFL.

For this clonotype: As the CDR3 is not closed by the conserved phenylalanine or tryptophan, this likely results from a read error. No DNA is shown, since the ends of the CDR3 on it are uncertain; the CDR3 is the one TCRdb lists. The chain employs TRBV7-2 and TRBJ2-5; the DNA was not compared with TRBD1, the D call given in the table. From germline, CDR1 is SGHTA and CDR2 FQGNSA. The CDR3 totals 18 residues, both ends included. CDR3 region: CASSLGGLGTGQTETRYL.

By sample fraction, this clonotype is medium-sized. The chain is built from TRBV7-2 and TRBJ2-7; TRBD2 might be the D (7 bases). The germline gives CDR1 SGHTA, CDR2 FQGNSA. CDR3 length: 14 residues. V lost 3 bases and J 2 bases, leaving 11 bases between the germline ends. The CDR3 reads CASSFGGTTYEQYF. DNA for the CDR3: TGTGCCAGCAGCTTCGGGGGGACAACCTACGAGCAGTACTTC.

Written as DNA, the CDR3 is TGTGCCAGCAGACGGATAACGGGCTACAATGAGCAGTTCTTC. This translates into CASRRITGYNEQFF. The V and J genes are TRBV11-2 and TRBJ2-1; D uncertain. This CDR3 is built from 14 residues. The germline CDR1 and CDR2 sequences are SGHAT and FQNNGV. With 6 bases removed from V and 3 bases from J, the gap between germline ends came to 12 bases.

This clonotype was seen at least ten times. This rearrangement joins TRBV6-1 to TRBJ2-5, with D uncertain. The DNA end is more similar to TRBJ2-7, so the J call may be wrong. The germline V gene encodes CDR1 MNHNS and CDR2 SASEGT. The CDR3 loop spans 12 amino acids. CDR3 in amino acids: CASSETWAEQYF. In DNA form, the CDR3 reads TGTGCCAGCAGTGAAACGTGGGCCGAGCAGTACTTC.

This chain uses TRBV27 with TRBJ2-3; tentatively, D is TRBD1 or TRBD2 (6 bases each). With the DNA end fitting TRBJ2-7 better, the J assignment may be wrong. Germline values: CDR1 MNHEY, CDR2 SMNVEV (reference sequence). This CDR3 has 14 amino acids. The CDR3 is CASSVRGETDTQYF. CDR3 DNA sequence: TGTGCCAGCAGTGTGAGGGGGGAGACAGATACGCAGTACTTC.

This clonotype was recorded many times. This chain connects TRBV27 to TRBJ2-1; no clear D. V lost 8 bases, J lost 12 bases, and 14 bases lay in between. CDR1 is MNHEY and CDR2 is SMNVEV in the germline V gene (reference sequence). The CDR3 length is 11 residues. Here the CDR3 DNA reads TGTGCCAGCTGGGGTCCGGGCGGGCAGTTCTTC. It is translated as CASWGPGGQFF.

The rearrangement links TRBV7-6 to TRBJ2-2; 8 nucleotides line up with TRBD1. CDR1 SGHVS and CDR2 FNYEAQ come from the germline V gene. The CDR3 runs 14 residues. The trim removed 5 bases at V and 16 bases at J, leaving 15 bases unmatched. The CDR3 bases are TGTGCCAGCAGCGAACTTCAGGGGGCAGGTGCGCAGTTTTTT. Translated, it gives CASSELQGAGAQFF.

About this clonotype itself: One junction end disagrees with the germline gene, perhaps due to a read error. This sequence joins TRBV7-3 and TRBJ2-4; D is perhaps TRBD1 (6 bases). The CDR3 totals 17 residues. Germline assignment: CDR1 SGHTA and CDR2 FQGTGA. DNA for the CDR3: TGTGCCAGCAGCCTCGACCTGGGGCTGGGGGACAAAAACACTCAGTACTTT. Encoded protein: CASSLDLGLGDKNTQYF.

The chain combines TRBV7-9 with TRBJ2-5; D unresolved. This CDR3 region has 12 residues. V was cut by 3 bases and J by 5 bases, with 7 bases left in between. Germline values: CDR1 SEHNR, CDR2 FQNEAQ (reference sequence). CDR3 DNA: TGTGCCAGCAGCTTTGTAGGGGAGACCCAGTACTTC. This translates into CASSFVGETQYF.

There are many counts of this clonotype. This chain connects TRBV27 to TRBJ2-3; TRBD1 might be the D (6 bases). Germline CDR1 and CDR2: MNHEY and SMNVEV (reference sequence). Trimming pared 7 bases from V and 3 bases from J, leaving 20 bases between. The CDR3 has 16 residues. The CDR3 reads CASKKITGSGTDTQYF. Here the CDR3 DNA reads TGTGCCAGCAAAAAGATAACAGGGAGTGGAACAGATACGCAGTATTTT.

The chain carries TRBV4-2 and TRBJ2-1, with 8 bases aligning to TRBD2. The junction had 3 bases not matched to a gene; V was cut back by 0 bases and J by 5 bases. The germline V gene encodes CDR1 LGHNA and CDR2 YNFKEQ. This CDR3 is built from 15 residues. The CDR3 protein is CASSQDPGGDNEQFF. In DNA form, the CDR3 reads TGTGCCAGCAGCCAAGATCCCGGGGGGGACAATGAGCAGTTCTTC.

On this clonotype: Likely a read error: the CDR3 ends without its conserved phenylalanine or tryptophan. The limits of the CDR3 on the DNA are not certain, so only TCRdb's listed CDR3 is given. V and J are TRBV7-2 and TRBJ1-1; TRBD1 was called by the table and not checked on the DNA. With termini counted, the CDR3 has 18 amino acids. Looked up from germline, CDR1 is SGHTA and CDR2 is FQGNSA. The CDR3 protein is CASSLGRTGTSYEQYFGP.

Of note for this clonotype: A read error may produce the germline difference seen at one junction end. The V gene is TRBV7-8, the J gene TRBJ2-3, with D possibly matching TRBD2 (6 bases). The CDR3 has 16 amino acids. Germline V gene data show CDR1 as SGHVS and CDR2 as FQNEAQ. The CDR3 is CASSNPAGWAGDTQYF. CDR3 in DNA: TGTGCCAGCAGCAACCCGGCGGGGTGGGCCGGTGACACGCAGTATTTC.

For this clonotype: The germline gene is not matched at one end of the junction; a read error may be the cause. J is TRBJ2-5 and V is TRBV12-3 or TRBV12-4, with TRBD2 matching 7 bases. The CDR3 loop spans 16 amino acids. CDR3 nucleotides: TGTGCCAGCAGGGAGACGGGGCGGGGAGGGAAAGAGACCCAGTATTTC. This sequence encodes CASRETGRGGKETQYF.

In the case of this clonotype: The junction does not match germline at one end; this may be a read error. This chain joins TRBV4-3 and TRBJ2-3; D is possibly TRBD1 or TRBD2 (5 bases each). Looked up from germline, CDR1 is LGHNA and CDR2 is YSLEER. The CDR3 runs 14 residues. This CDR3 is CGSTRGWGTNTQYF. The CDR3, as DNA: TGCGGCAGCACGCGAGGGTGGGGCACAAATACTCAGTATTTC.

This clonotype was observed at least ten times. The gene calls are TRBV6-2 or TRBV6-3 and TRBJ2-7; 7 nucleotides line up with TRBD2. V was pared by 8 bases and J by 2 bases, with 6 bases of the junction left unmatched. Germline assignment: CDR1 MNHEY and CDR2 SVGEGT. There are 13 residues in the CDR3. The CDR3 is CASGAGGTYEQYF. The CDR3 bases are TGTGCCAGCGGCGCCGGGGGGACCTACGAGCAGTACTTC.

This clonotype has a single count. The CDR3 spells CASSFSGSTYEQFF. The CDR3 DNA reads TGTGCCAGCAGCTTTAGCGGGAGCACCTACGAGCAGTTCTTC. The chain combines TRBV7-2 with TRBJ2-1; 9 positions agree with TRBD2. The CDR3 consists of 14 residues. Unmatched junction bases numbered 7, after V lost 3 bases and J lost 10 bases. The germline gives CDR1 SGHTA, CDR2 FQGNSA.

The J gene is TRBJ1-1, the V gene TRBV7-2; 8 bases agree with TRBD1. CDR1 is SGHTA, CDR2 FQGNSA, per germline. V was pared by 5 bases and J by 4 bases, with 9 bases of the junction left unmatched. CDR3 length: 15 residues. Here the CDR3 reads CASSPRPDRATEAFF. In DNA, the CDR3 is TGTGCCAGCAGCCCGCGTCCGGACAGGGCCACTGAAGCTTTCTTT.

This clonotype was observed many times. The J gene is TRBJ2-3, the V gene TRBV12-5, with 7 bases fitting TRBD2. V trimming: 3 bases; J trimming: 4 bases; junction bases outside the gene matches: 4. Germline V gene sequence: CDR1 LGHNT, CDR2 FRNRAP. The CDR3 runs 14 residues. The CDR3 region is CASGFGGGADTQYF. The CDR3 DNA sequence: TGTGCTAGTGGTTTTGGGGGGGGGGCAGATACGCAGTATTTT.

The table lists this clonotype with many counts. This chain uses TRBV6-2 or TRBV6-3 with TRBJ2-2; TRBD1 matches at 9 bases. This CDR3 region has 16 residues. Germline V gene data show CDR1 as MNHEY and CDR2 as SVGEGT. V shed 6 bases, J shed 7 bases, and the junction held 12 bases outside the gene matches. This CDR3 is CASRRIDRGFGGELFF. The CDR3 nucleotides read TGTGCCAGCAGGAGGATCGACAGGGGGTTCGGCGGGGAGCTGTTTTTT.

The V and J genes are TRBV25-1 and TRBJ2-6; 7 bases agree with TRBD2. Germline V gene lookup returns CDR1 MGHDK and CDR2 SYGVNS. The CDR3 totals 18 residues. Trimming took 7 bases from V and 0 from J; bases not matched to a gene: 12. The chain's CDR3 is CASMAGGGISSGANVLTF. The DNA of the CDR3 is TGTGCCAGCATGGCTGGGGGGGGTATAAGCTCTGGGGCCAACGTCCTGACTTTC.